The rows below give T cell receptor beta chains drawn from one sample of a study of blood T cell repertoires in COVID-19. Produced via immunoSEQ multiplex PCR; TCRdb's table is partial and in-frame only. In the table there are just over 350,000 clones, about 90% of which are singletons. Sequencing used PBMCs or T cells enriched from blood (not recorded which). The receptors were sampled from a woman aged 25 to 39 who had recovered from COVID-19. Both conserved end residues are part of each CDR3. The D gene is left open where the match is weak. Size is omitted from some rows. Given values are once, few, many or a class for expanded clones.

.	TRBV7-8	TRBJ1-5	.	CASRRTESNQPQHF	TGTGCCAGCAGGAGGACTGAGAGCAATCAGCCCCAGCATTTT
.	TRBV5-1	TRBJ2-5	once	CASSFSETQYF	TGCGCCAGCAGCTTCTCAGAGACCCAGTACTTC
.	TRBV19	TRBJ2-7	.	CASSIGWEPPYEQYF	TGTGCCAGTAGTATAGGGTGGGAGCCCCCATACGAGCAGTACTTC
TRBD1	TRBV7-2	TRBJ2-7	.	CASSPGQGTGYEQYF	TGTGCCAGCAGCCCAGGACAGGGAACAGGATACGAGCAGTACTTC
.	TRBV5-1	TRBJ2-1	.	CASSLQGSYNEQFF	TGCGCCAGCAGCTTACAGGGATCCTACAATGAGCAGTTCTTC
TRBD1	TRBV4-1	TRBJ1-5	.	CASSQTDRAPVQPQHF	TGCGCCAGCAGCCAAACGGACAGGGCGCCGGTTCAGCCCCAGCATTTT
.	TRBV7-2	TRBJ1-1	.	CASSFGRGNTEAFF	TGTGCCAGCAGCTTTGGTAGGGGGAACACTGAAGCTTTCTTT
.	TRBV19	TRBJ1-5	.	CASSMKAQKYQPQHF	TGTGCCAGTAGTATGAAAGCGCAGAAATATCAGCCCCAGCATTTT
.	TRBV19	TRBJ1-1	.	CASSLSGYTEAFF	TGTGCCAGTAGTCTCTCAGGTTACACTGAAGCTTTCTTT
TRBD1	TRBV2	TRBJ2-6	few	CASSTGTGGARGANVLTF	TGTGCCAGCAGTACCGGGACAGGGGGCGCAAGAGGGGCCAACGTCCTGACTTTC
.	TRBV28	TRBJ2-7	.	CASSFADESSYEQYF	TGTGCCAGCAGTTTTGCGGATGAAAGCTCCTACGAGCAGTACTTC
TRBD1	TRBV24-1	TRBJ1-2	.	CATSDPRDRSDYGYTF	TGTGCCACCAGTGATCCCCGGGACAGGAGTGACTATGGCTACACCTTC
.	TRBV10-2	TRBJ1-2	.	CASTRGQGYTF	TGCGCCAGCACCAGAGGGCAAGGCTACACCTTC
.	TRBV13	TRBJ1-1	.	CASSIIRGVNTEAFF	TGTGCCAGCAGCATCATAAGGGGTGTGAACACTGAAGCTTTCTTT
.	TRBV28	TRBJ2-1	.	CASSLSGQGAGEQFF	TGTGCCAGCAGTTTGTCCGGACAGGGAGCGGGGGAGCAGTTCTTC
.	TRBV30	TRBJ2-5	.	CAWSVSGGQETQYF	TGTGCCTGGAGTGTTTCGGGGGGCCAGGAGACCCAGTACTTC
TRBD1	TRBV28	TRBJ1-1	.	CASSPGTELASEAFF	TGTGCCAGCAGTCCCGGGACAGAATTGGCCTCTGAAGCTTTCTTT
TRBD2	TRBV5-1	TRBJ2-3	.	CASSLGLAGASTDTQYF	TGCGCCAGCAGCTTGGGACTAGCGGGGGCGAGCACAGATACGCAGTATTTT
.	TRBV12-1	TRBJ2-1	.	CASSFEEGTYYNEQFF	TGTGCCAGCAGCTTTGAGGAGGGTACCTACTACAATGAGCAGTTCTTC
.	TRBV19	TRBJ1-1	.	CASSLTGKISVNTEAFF	TGTGCCAGTAGTTTGACAGGAAAGATTTCAGTGAACACTGAAGCTTTCTTT
TRBD1	TRBV11-2	TRBJ1-1	.	CASSWRTGGVGAFF	TGTGCCAGCAGCTGGCGCACAGGGGGTGTTGGAGCTTTCTTT
.	TRBV4-1	TRBJ1-3	once	CASSQVEGFSGNTIYF	TGCGCCAGCAGCCAAGTTGAGGGATTCTCTGGAAACACCATATATTTT
TRBD2	TRBV4-2	TRBJ2-1	.	CASSHTGTSVLREQFF	TGTGCCAGCAGCCACACCGGGACTAGCGTCCTAAGGGAGCAGTTCTTC